This TCR beta chain was profiled in a study of blood T cells in healthy people across ages. There are 13 residues in the CDR3. The V end lost 2 bases, the J end lost 8 bases, and 10 bases lay between the germline ends. Germline V gene lookup returns CDR1 MNHNY and CDR2 SVGAGI (reference sequence). It was with a sample-barcoded 5' primer and a J-beta primer mix that a second PCR of roughly 7 to 12 cycles was run. One entry per CDR3 protein results from TCRdb running MiXCR on the 5' RACE reads. Among 1.5 million to 2 million distinct CDR3 sequences listed, roughly a third were seen once. This clonotype was counted at least ten times.

This chain links TRBV6-6 with TRBJ1-5; D uncertain. Input material: blood. The source of this sequence is a woman aged 25 to 45 in good health. In DNA form, the CDR3 reads TGTGCCAGCAGTTACGGGCTGGATGAGCCCCAGCATTTT. It translates to CASSYGLDEPQHF.